Each of the 20 T cell receptor beta chains below was sequenced from the same sample in a study of shared clonotypes between healthy human individuals. Produced via immunoSEQ multiplex PCR; TCRdb's table is partial and in-frame only. The sample lists about 1 million clones; 65% to 80% were seen once. The specimen was memory CD4+ T cells sorted from blood. The subset: CD45RA-negative fraction. Receptor source: a man between 18 and 29 years old in good health.

The chain employs TRBV11-3 and TRBJ2-5; tentatively, D is TRBD2 (5 bases). The CDR3 is 15 amino acids. V lost 1 base to trimming and J lost 1 base, with 10 bases between them. From germline, CDR1 is SGHNT and CDR2 YENEEA. The CDR3 sequence: CASSLGTLPQETQYF. The DNA for the CDR3 is TGTGCCAGCAGCTTAGGGACTCTTCCCCAAGAGACCCAGTACTTC.

With respect to this clone: Just one base apart from a much larger clone, this may be a read error. V and J are TRBV9 and TRBJ1-2, with no clear D. The CDR3 runs 15 residues. The germline gives CDR1 SGDLS, CDR2 YYNGEE. The CDR3 DNA reads TGTGCCGGCAGCGTAGGCCCGGAATCTAACTATGGCTACACCTTC. It translates to CAGSVGPESNYGYTF.

CDR3 DNA sequence: TGTGCCAGCAGCGCCACCCTTCCGGGCTCACACGATACGCAGTATTTT. Amino acids: CASSATLPGSHDTQYF. The chain uses TRBV9 and TRBJ2-3; D is uncertain. V was trimmed by 3 bases and J by 6 bases, leaving 20 bases between them. Germline values: CDR1 SGDLS, CDR2 YYNGEE. This CDR3 spans 16 amino acids.

This chain joins TRBV18 and TRBJ2-3, with D possibly TRBD1 on 6 matching bases. The V gene lost 3 bases and the J gene lost 3 bases, with 7 bases spanning the gap. The CDR3 has 13 residues. From germline, CDR1 is KGHSH and CDR2 LQKENI. The CDR3 protein is CASSPGQTDTQYF. In DNA, the CDR3 is TGTGCCAGCTCACCTGGACAGACAGATACGCAGTATTTT.

This sequence joins TRBV6-1 and TRBJ2-7; 9 nucleotides line up with TRBD2. Germline assignment: CDR1 MNHNS and CDR2 SASEGT. The CDR3 has 16 residues. J lost 2 bases, V lost 3 bases, and 8 bases had no gene match. Here the CDR3 reads CASSDGGLALPYEQYF. CDR3 nucleotides: TGTGCCAGCAGTGACGGCGGACTAGCGCTCCCCTACGAGCAGTACTTC.

The rearrangement joins TRBV27 to TRBJ1-1; TRBD1 agrees at 7 bases. The germline V gene has CDR1 MNHEY and CDR2 SMNVEV (reference sequence). V lost 6 bases to trimming and J lost 8 bases; unmatched junction nucleotides: 9. This CDR3 has 13 amino acids. The DNA of the CDR3 is TGTGCCAGCAGACCCACAGGGGTCATAGAAGCTTTCTTT. This codes for CASRPTGVIEAFF.

The chain couples TRBV2 to TRBJ2-5; D remains unclear. V was cut by 7 bases and J by 3 bases, with 9 bases left in between. CDR1 SNHLY and CDR2 FYNNEI come from the germline V gene. The CDR3 runs 12 residues. This chain's CDR3 is CASTQQEETQYF. The DNA for the CDR3 is TGTGCCAGCACCCAACAAGAAGAGACCCAGTACTTC.

The chain couples TRBV6-1 to TRBJ2-4; no reliable D call. Germline V gene sequence: CDR1 MNHNS, CDR2 SASEGT. Trimming pared 6 bases from V and 6 bases from J, leaving 9 bases between. The CDR3 covers 12 residues. The CDR3 spells CASRRTGNIQYF. The CDR3 region has the DNA TGTGCCAGCAGACGTACGGGAAACATTCAGTACTTC.

The chain employs TRBV19 and TRBJ1-1, with D tentatively TRBD1 (6 bases). CDR1 is LNHDA and CDR2 is SQIVND in the germline V gene (reference sequence). Between the trimmed V and J ends, which lost 2 bases and 5 bases, there was a span of 18 bases. CDR3 length: 16 residues. This chain's CDR3 is CASSIRLGQGTTEAFF. The CDR3 DNA sequence: TGTGCCAGTAGTATACGATTAGGGCAGGGGACAACTGAAGCTTTCTTT.

The rearrangement joins TRBV5-3 to TRBJ2-5; no clear D gene. TRBV5-3 is recorded as an ORF, its role being uncertain. Deletions cut 4 bases from V and 2 bases from J, with 9 bases between. The CDR3 is made up of 13 amino acids. The CDR3 bases are TGTGCCAGAAGCCCTGTAACACAAGAGACCCAGTACTTC. This gives the protein CARSPVTQETQYF.

A note on this clone: Distinct nucleotide sequences in the sample also encode this CDR3. The chain has TRBV5-1 and TRBJ2-5; D possibly corresponds to TRBD1 (6 bases). With 4 bases removed from V and 2 bases from J, the gap between germline ends came to 15 bases. The CDR3 totals 15 residues. CDR1 is SGHRS and CDR2 is YFSETQ in the germline V gene. The CDR3 DNA is TGCGCCAGCAGCCTCGTAGGGGGTTTACAAGAGACCCAGTACTTC. It translates to CASSLVGGLQETQYF.

The chain links TRBV10-2 to TRBJ2-3, with TRBD2 identical over 7 bases. With 6 bases clipped from V and 4 bases from J, the junction kept 10 bases outside the gene matches. The CDR3 sequence is 15 residues long. Germline V CDR1 and CDR2: WSHSY, SAAADI. The CDR3 is CASSPRLASSDTQYF. CDR3 DNA sequence: TGCGCCAGCAGCCCGAGACTAGCATCATCAGATACGCAGTATTTT.

This clone was detected once. This chain joins TRBV18 and TRBJ1-1; 9 positions match TRBD1. The V segment lost 1 base and the J segment 8 bases; nucleotides outside the gene matches: 11. Germline loops: CDR1 KGHSH, CDR2 LQKENI. This CDR3 region has 16 residues. In DNA form, the CDR3 reads TGTGCCAGCTCACCACGAGCGACAGGGGGGGCTGTAGAAGCTTTCTTT. This translates into CASSPRATGGAVEAFF.

Many counts were recorded for this clone. The V and J genes are TRBV5-1 and TRBJ2-2; D gene unclear. CDR1 and CDR2 from the germline V gene are SGHRS and YFSETQ. The CDR3 is 14 residues long. Between the trimmed V and J ends, which lost 5 bases and 2 bases, there was a span of 10 bases. In nucleotides, the CDR3 is TGCGCCAGCAGACGGTCTACCAACACCGGGGAGCTGTTTTTT. Protein product: CASRRSTNTGELFF. Drawing the rest from reference TRBV5-1 and TRBJ2-2, the complete variable domain is KAGVTQTPRYLIKTRGQQVTLSCSPISGHRSVSWYQQTPGQGLQFLFEYFSETQRNKGNFPGRFSGRQFSNSRSEMNVSTLELGDSALYLCASRRSTNTGELFFGEGSRLTVL.

The CDR3: CASSLLGGPEQFF. The CDR3 region has the DNA TGTGCCAGCAGCCTACTAGGAGGTCCTGAGCAGTTCTTC. The chain combines TRBV7-3 with TRBJ2-1, with D tentatively TRBD2 (5 bases). Per germline, CDR1 SGHTA and CDR2 FQGTGA. CDR3 length: 13 residues. V was cut by 5 bases and J by 9 bases, with 14 bases left in between.

This chain links TRBV5-5 with TRBJ2-5, with a tentative D call TRBD1 (7 bases). Germline lookup yields CDR1 SGHKS and CDR2 YYEKEE (reference sequence). The CDR3 spans 16 residues. Trimming removed 0 bases at V and 5 bases at J, with 17 bases between. The CDR3 protein is CASSLGSGGGRETQYF. CDR3 DNA sequence: TGTGCCAGCAGCTTGGGCTCAGGAGGGGGCCGGGAGACCCAGTACTTC.

This clone was detected once. V gene TRBV27 combines with J gene TRBJ1-1; 7 bases are a match to TRBD1. CDR1 is MNHEY, CDR2 SMNVEV, per germline (reference sequence). Germline trimming cut 0 bases from V and 4 bases from J; bases unmatched to any gene: 5. The CDR3 runs 15 residues. The CDR3 loop is CASSLSTGLTTEAFF. CDR3 coding DNA: TGTGCCAGCAGTTTATCGACAGGGCTGACCACTGAAGCTTTCTTT.

The chain recombines TRBV2 with TRBJ2-5, with a weak D call TRBD2 (5 bases). This CDR3 is built from 15 residues. V was shortened by 6 bases and J by 5 bases, with 19 bases between the two germline ends. The germline CDR1 and CDR2 sequences are SNHLY and FYNNEI. DNA for the CDR3: TGTGCCAGCAGCGCCCGGCCGGGGTGGCGGGAGACCCAGTACTTC. This codes for CASSARPGWRETQYF.

This clone has just a few counts. The genes are TRBV28 and TRBJ2-5, with 9 bases matching TRBD1. The V gene's germline CDR1 is MDHEN and CDR2 SYDVKM. With V trimmed by 5 bases and J by 5 bases, 6 bases remained unmatched. The CDR3 consists of 14 residues. The chain's CDR3 is CASSPRDRVETQYF. CDR3 in DNA: TGTGCCAGCAGTCCCCGGGACAGGGTTGAGACCCAGTACTTC.

The rearrangement links TRBV18 to TRBJ1-4; D gene ambiguous. V was shortened by 1 base and J by 4 bases, with 7 bases between the two germline ends. CDR3 length: 14 amino acids. Germline V gives CDR1 KGHSH, CDR2 LQKENI. CDR3 in DNA: TGTGCCAGCTCACCACAGGGCGGTAATGAAAAACTGTTTTTT. Protein: CASSPQGGNEKLFF.